The T cell receptor beta chain described here comes from a study of T-cell reconstitution after alpha-beta-depleted transplantation in children (dated by TCRdb to 2016 to 2017). The study in broad terms: Using TCR repertoire profiling, the study quantitatively followed how T-cell immune reconstitution unfolded in children after TCRalphabeta/CD19-depleted allogeneic hematopoietic cell transplantation. On the study overall, not on this receptor specifically: In some patients, high TCRbeta diversity at day 60 was attributed to recipient T cells and intrathymic progenitors that had survived conditioning. Apparently early alphabetaT-cell count recovery about two months after transplant reportedly relied on only several hundred rapidly expanded clones derived from non-depleted graft cells. The frequencies of hyperexpanded clones fell over the following months, and after one year, T-cell counts and TCRbeta diversity were mostly attributed to newly produced T cells.

The CDR3 sequence holds 15 residues, the cysteine and phenylalanine included. Just CDR3 DNA is preserved here, 45 bases in frame from base 1. The junction carries 11 bases between V and J, which are trimmed by 0 bases and 2 bases respectively. Looking up the germline V gene yields CDR1 MGHRA and CDR2 YSYEKL. Receptors were amplified or captured by PCR. The run used an Illumina HiSeq 2500. Molecular barcoding was employed in the preparation of TCR libraries, with unique molecular identifiers being used to normalize TCRbeta repertoire quantification. The raw public reads went through TCRdb reprocessing: fastp at Q25, MiXCR clone calling, in-frame beta chains kept. Rows are combined by CDR3 protein, so each entry shows the most common genes and DNA. This sample comprises around 700,000 distinct CDR3 sequences, about 12% of them detected only once. The ten largest account for around 0.8% of the sample.

Of note for this clonotype: No antigen is known for it. Nothing much larger sits one base from this clone, and base qualities are not available.

The treatment or condition label corresponds to: allogeneic hematopoietic cell transplantation with graft depleted of TCRalphabeta T cells and CD19 B cells. The transplant recipients were children given TCRalphabeta/CD19-depleted allogeneic hematopoietic cell grafts. This sequence was found in a girl aged 2-10 years with congenital amegakaryocytic thrombocytopenia, due to receive a stem cell transplant. The chain uses TRBV4-1 and TRBJ2-7, with a tentative D gene TRBD1 over 5 matching bases. Material: PBMCs, obtained before TCRalphabeta/CD19-depleted stem cell transplant. The CDR3: CASSQDRMGPYEQYF. The nucleotides read TGCGCCAGCAGCCAAGACCGAATGGGGCCCTACGAGCAGTACTTC.